The rows below give T cell receptor beta chains drawn from one sample of a study of cytomegalovirus exposure and HLA in healthy donors. Assay: immunoSEQ multiplex PCR; the TCRdb copy retains only in-frame clones and omits some. The sample includes about 160,000 clones, 65% to 80% of them seen just once. The material sequenced was PBMCs. Source of these receptors: a woman aged 50 to 60 in good health and CMV-seropositive. CDR3s include the opening cysteine and the closing phenylalanine or tryptophan. A D gene is named only where the DNA matches it firmly. Some rows mark clone size as missing; the rest say once, few, many or name a class of expanded clone.

abundance: NA; v_gene: TRBV7-9; j_gene: TRBJ2-5; d_gene: TRBD2; CDR3nt: TGTGCCAGCAGCTTAAATCTTCGCGGGGGCCAAGAGACCCAGTACTTC; CDR3aa: CASSLNLRGGQETQYF
abundance: NA; v_gene: TRBV6-5; j_gene: TRBJ1-5; d_gene: NA; CDR3nt: TGTGCCAGCGGGTCAGGGGATGGCAATCAGCCCCAGCATTTT; CDR3aa: CASGSGDGNQPQHF
abundance: NA; v_gene: TRBV15; j_gene: TRBJ2-4; d_gene: TRBD1; CDR3nt: TGTGCCACCAGCAGAGAGCAGGGGGTCGACATTCAGTACTTC; CDR3aa: CATSREQGVDIQYF
abundance: NA; v_gene: TRBV29-1; j_gene: TRBJ1-1; d_gene: TRBD1; CDR3nt: TGCAGCGTGCTGACAGGGTGGTCCACTGAAGCTTTCTTT; CDR3aa: CSVLTGWSTEAFF
abundance: NA; v_gene: TRBV15; j_gene: TRBJ2-7; d_gene: NA; CDR3nt: TGTGCCACCAGCAGAGATCGCCCAGGAACCTACGAGCAGTACTTC; CDR3aa: CATSRDRPGTYEQYF
abundance: few; v_gene: TRBV27; j_gene: TRBJ1-1; d_gene: NA; CDR3nt: TGTGCCAGCAGTCCCCTAGACAGGTCTGACACTGAAGCTTTCTTT; CDR3aa: CASSPLDRSDTEAFF
abundance: once; v_gene: TRBV2; j_gene: TRBJ2-3; d_gene: NA; CDR3nt: TGTGCCAGCAGAGCTAGACAGCACACAGATACGCAGTATTTT; CDR3aa: CASRARQHTDTQYF
abundance: NA; v_gene: TRBV7-9; j_gene: TRBJ2-7; d_gene: NA; CDR3nt: TGTGCCAGCAGCCCCGACAGCTACGGGGAGCAGTACTTC; CDR3aa: CASSPDSYGEQYF
abundance: NA; v_gene: TRBV29-1; j_gene: TRBJ1-4; d_gene: NA; CDR3nt: TGCAGCGTGCGGACACCAACTAATGAAAAACTGTTTTTT; CDR3aa: CSVRTPTNEKLFF
abundance: NA; v_gene: TRBV2; j_gene: TRBJ2-2; d_gene: TRBD1; CDR3nt: TGTGCCAGCAAAGGAGACAGGGGCTACGGAGAGCTGTTTTTT; CDR3aa: CASKGDRGYGELFF
abundance: NA; v_gene: TRBV6-5; j_gene: TRBJ2-7; d_gene: NA; CDR3nt: TGTGCCAGCAGTAAACAGGGCCACGAGCAGTACTTC; CDR3aa: CASSKQGHEQYF
abundance: NA; v_gene: TRBV7-3; j_gene: TRBJ2-3; d_gene: TRBD1; CDR3nt: TGTGCCAGCAGCTTAAAAACCCCGGGACAGAAAACAGATACGCAGTATTTT; CDR3aa: CASSLKTPGQKTDTQYF
abundance: few; v_gene: TRBV5-1; j_gene: TRBJ2-5; d_gene: NA; CDR3nt: TGCGCCAGCAGCCTGACCGGGGGGCGTAAAGAGACCCAGTACTTC; CDR3aa: CASSLTGGRKETQYF
abundance: NA; v_gene: TRBV7-2; j_gene: TRBJ2-1; d_gene: NA; CDR3nt: TGTGCCAGCACGGAGGACGGGGGCTCCTACAATGAGCAGTTCTTC; CDR3aa: CASTEDGGSYNEQFF
abundance: NA; v_gene: TRBV9; j_gene: TRBJ2-7; d_gene: TRBD2; CDR3nt: TGTGCCAGCAGCGTAGTGCTAGCGGGGACCTCATCTAGGGACTACGAGCAGTACTTC; CDR3aa: CASSVVLAGTSSRDYEQYF